This T cell receptor beta chain was captured in a study of blood T cell repertoires in COVID-19. V lost 0 bases and J lost 7, with 16 bases in between. Germline CDR1 reads MNHEY; CDR2 reads SVGEGT. The CDR3 sequence is 16 residues long. Profiling relied on immunoSEQ multiplex PCR, and the TCRdb table lists in-frame clones only, not all of them. The sample has 130,000 to 150,000 clones; about 82% are singletons. Sequenced input: peripheral blood. The chain has TRBV6-2 or TRBV6-3 and TRBJ1-5, with D possibly matching TRBD1 (5 bases). This TCR came from a woman aged 35 to 49 with active or convalescent COVID-19. For the CDR3, the DNA is TGTGCCAGCAGTTACTCGAAATTCCAGGGCCTACAGCCCCAGCATTTT. Protein: CASSYSKFQGLQPQHF.